Given below is one T cell receptor beta chain in context. A junction end diverges from the germline sequence, so it may reflect a read error. The cDNA had a unique molecular identifier and a template-switch universal primer site. Via MiXCR, TCRdb re-called the 5' RACE reads, giving one row per CDR3 protein. The repertoire has some 1,600,000 distinct CDR3 sequences, roughly a third of them found once; the top ten carry about 0.25%. Germline CDR1 reads KGHDR; CDR2 reads SFDVKD. The CDR3 consists of 19 residues. The entry originates in a study of identical twins. Sequenced: cord blood. The origin of this receptor is a newborn girl in good health. The chain is built from TRBV24-1 and TRBJ2-1; 10 nucleotides align to TRBD2. The CDR3 region is CATSDLKREGHSSYSEQFF. DNA for the CDR3: TGTGCCACCAGTGATTTGAAGCGGGAGGGCCACAGCTCCTACAGTGAGCAGTTCTTC.